The TCR beta chain described here comes from a study of early T cells in non-severe SARS-CoV-2 infection. About the study: Investigators sequenced bulk RNA drawn from unsorted whole blood, and chains remained unpaired. Study outcomes and limitations: Matches to VDJdb favored anti-spike CD8 responses and missed private and CD4 specificities.

This clonotype was counted at least ten times. The antigen remains undetermined. Germline values: CDR1 LGHDT, CDR2 YNNKEL (reference sequence). The length of the CDR3 is 17 residues. V was pared by 0 bases and J by 8 bases, with 11 bases of the junction left unmatched. Individual cDNA molecules carried attached unique molecular identifiers. MiXCR, run by TCRdb on the 5' RACE reads, gives a single entry per CDR3 protein. Of 35,000 to 45,000 distinct CDR3 sequences listed, about 6% are singletons. This TCR came from an adult who was a healthcare worker with PCR-confirmed SARS-CoV-2 infection or an uninfected control (not recorded which). Sequenced material: whole blood, taken at baseline. The V and J genes are TRBV3-1 and TRBJ2-1, with TRBD1 matching 9 bases. This CDR3 reads CASSQDWAGQGRDEQFF. The CDR3 DNA sequence: TGTGCCAGCAGCCAAGATTGGGCGGGACAGGGTAGGGATGAGCAGTTCTTC.